The clone carrying this T cell receptor (beta chain) has only a few counts. Its antigen is not identified. CDR3 length: 12 residues. Trimming took 3 bases from V and 6 from J, leaving 8 bases between them. CDR1 and CDR2 (germline): SGHAT, FQNNGV. This sample stems from a study of CD8 T cells in ankylosing spondylitis. General study findings and limits: One TCR beta motif, made up of about 8 highly homologous variants, appeared characteristic of ankylosing spondylitis blood.

TCRdb itself ran the 5' RACE reads through MiXCR, one entry per CDR3 protein. The table records around 440,000 distinct CDR3 sequences, roughly 18% of them present only once. This TCR was sampled from a male donor with ankylosing spondylitis. The specimen was blood, either unsorted or a sorted T cell fraction (not recorded which). This chain connects TRBV11-2 to TRBJ2-5; D ambiguous. The CDR3 reads CASSFQAKTQYF. The CDR3 DNA sequence: TGTGCCAGCAGCTTTCAGGCGAAGACCCAGTACTTC.